This T cell receptor beta chain was recovered during a study of identical twins. Study-wide points: A lower insertion count was a feature of abundant cord blood beta clonotypes, with no such feature in memory repertoires. Beta out-of-frame sequences showed weaker excess twin sharing.

Deletions cut 4 bases from V and 0 bases from J, with 13 bases between. CDR1 ENHRY and CDR2 SYGVKD come from the germline V gene. CDR3 length: 15 amino acids. TCRdb itself ran the 5' RACE reads through MiXCR, one entry per CDR3 protein. The sample yields 1.5 million or so distinct CDR3 sequences, about 30% seen once. Comment on this clonotype: Its target is unknown.

Sequencing input: cord blood. The source of this sequence is a newborn girl in good health. The chain carries TRBV10-3 and TRBJ2-7; D assignment may be TRBD1 or TRBD2 (5 bases each). The CDR3 DNA reads as TGTGCCATCAGTGGTTTGGGGGTGAGCTCCTACGAGCAGTACTTC. Protein product: CAISGLGVSSYEQYF.